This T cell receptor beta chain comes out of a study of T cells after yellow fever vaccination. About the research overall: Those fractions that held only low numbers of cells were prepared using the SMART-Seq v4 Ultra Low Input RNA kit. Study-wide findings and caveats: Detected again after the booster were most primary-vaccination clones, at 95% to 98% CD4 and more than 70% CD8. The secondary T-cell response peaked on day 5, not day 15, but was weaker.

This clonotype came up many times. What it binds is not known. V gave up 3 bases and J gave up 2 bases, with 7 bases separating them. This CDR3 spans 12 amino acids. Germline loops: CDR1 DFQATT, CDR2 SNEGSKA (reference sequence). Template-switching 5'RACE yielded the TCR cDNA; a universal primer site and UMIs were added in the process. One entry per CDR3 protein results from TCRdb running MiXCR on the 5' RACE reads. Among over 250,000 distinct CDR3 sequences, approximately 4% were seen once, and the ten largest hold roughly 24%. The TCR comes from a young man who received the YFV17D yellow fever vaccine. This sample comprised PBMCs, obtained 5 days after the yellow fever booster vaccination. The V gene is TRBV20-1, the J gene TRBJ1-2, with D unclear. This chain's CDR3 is CSARTANYGYTF. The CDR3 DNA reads TGCAGTGCTAGGACGGCGAACTATGGCTACACCTTC.